This is a list of T cell receptor beta chains from one sample in a study of response to subunit inactivated influenza vaccine. TCRdb processed the RT-PCR reads anew with MiXCR; each CDR3 protein has one entry. Here the sample spans about 800,000 distinct CDR3 sequences, roughly 20% being singletons. The sample consisted of PBMCs from blood, taken more than 4 days after vaccination. All receptors come from a man in his fifties or sixties who received an inactivated influenza vaccine. Each CDR3 is given without its conserved first and last residue. A D gene is named only where the DNA matches it firmly. The listing skips clone size in some rows; elsewhere it reads once, few, many or a size class.

clone_size	d_call	v_call	j_call	cdr3_aa
NA	TRBD1	TRBV11-2	TRBJ2-5	ASSLGGQAQETQY
NA	NA	TRBV9	TRBJ2-3	ASSPTSRVVQY
NA	NA	TRBV2	TRBJ2-6	ASSNPWEPSSGANVLT
many	TRBD1	TRBV6-1	TRBJ2-7	ASSPGQGNYEQY
NA	TRBD1	TRBV5-1	TRBJ2-1	ASSLATGGENYNEQF
NA	NA	TRBV5-1	TRBJ2-1	ASSLDIQGGDEQF
NA	NA	TRBV5-1	TRBJ2-1	ASSLRYRAGVSYNEQF
few	NA	TRBV3-1	TRBJ1-2	ASSQTRISGGYT
NA	NA	TRBV3-1	TRBJ2-7	ASSQGQLNEQY
few	TRBD2	TRBV10-3	TRBJ2-1	AISGETSGRTYNEQF
few	NA	TRBV5-5	TRBJ2-7	ASSMGRGATSYEQY
NA	TRBD1	TRBV3-1	TRBJ2-2	ATSGQGSNTGELF
NA	NA	TRBV20-1	TRBJ2-7	SARAPGQRTLAATYEQY
NA	NA	TRBV6-2/TRBV6-3	TRBJ2-7	ASGRVPRPY
NA	TRBD2	TRBV12-3/TRBV12-4	TRBJ2-3	ASRTSGVSTDTQY
NA	TRBD2	TRBV7-2	TRBJ2-1	ASSLSSGGDNEQF
NA	NA	TRBV3-1	TRBJ2-3	ASSNSLDTQY
few	NA	TRBV20-1	TRBJ2-7	SARISTEQY
many	NA	TRBV15	TRBJ2-2	ATSRRGAGGGELF
NA	TRBD1	TRBV20-1	TRBJ2-1	SARGGQGLNEQF
few	NA	TRBV18	TRBJ2-7	ASSPSRAYEQY
NA	NA	TRBV28	TRBJ2-7	ASRTGHPLSYEQY
NA	TRBD2	TRBV20-1	TRBJ2-6	SARGRGVRANVLT
NA	NA	TRBV15	NA	ATSREGNEQY
once	TRBD2	TRBV7-2	TRBJ2-5	ASSVAGVQETQY
NA	NA	TRBV19	TRBJ1-1	ASSIGPSPRGEAF
few	NA	TRBV7-2	TRBJ2-1	ASSLATIAFGANEQF